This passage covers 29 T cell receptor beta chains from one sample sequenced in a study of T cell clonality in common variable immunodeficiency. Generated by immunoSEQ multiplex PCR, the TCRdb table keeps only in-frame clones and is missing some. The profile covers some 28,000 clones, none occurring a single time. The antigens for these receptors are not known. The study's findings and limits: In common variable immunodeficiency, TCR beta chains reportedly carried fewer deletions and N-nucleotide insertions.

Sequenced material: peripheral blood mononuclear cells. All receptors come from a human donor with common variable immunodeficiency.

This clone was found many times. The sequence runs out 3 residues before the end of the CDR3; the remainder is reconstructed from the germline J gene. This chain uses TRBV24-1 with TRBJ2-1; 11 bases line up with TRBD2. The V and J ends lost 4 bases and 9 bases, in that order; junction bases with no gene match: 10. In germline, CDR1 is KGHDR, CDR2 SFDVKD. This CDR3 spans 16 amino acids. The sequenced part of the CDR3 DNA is TGTGCCACCAGTGACTCTCTAGCGGGGGGCCTCGGTGAG. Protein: CATSDSLAGGLGE. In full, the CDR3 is CATSDSLAGGLGEQFF.

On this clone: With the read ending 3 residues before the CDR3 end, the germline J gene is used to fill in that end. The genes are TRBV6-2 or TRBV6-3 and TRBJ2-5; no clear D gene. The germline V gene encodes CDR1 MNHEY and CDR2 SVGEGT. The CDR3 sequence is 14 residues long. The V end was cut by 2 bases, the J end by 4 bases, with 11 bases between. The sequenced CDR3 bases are TGTGCCAGCAGTTACGGCAGAAAGGGAGAGACC. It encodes CASSYGRKGET. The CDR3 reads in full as CASSYGRKGETQYF.

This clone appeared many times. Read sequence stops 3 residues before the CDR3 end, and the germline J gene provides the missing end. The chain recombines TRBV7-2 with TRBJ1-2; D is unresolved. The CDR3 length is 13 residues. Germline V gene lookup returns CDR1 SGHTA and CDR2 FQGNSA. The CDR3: CASSLAPQRGYTF. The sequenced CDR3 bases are TGTGCCAGCAGCTTAGCTCCGCAACGGGGC.

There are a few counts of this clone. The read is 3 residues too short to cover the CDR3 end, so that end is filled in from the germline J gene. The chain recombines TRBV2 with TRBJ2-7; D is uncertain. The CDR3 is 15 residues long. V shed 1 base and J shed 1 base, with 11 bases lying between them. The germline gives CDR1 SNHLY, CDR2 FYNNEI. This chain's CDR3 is CASSEGQLGSYEQYF. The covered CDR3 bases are TGTGCCAGCAGTGAAGGCCAGTTAGGGTCCTACGAG. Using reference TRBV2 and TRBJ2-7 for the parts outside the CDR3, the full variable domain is EPEVTQTPSHQVTQMGQEVILRCVPISNHLYFYWYRQILGQKVEFLVSFYNNEISEKSEIFDDQFSVERPDGSNFTLKIRSTKLEDSAMYFCASSEGQLGSYEQYFGPGTRLTVT.

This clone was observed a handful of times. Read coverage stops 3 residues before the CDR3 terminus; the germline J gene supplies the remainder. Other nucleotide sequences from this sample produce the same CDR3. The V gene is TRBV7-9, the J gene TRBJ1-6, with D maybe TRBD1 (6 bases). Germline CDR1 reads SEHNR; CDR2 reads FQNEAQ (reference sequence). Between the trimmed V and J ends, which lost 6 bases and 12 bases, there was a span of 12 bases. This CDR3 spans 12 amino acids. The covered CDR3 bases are TGTGCCAGCAGGGAAGGGGGTGAACCC. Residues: CASREGGEP. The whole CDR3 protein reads CASREGGEPLHF.

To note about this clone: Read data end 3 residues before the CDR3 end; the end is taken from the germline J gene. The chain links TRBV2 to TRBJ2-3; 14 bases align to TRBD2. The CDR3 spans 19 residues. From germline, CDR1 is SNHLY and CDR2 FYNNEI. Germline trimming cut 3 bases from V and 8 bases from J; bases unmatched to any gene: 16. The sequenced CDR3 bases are TGTGCCAGCAGTGATTGGGGACTAGCGGGGGAGAAACAGATCGGTACG. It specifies CASSDWGLAGEKQIGT. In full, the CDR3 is CASSDWGLAGEKQIGTQYF.

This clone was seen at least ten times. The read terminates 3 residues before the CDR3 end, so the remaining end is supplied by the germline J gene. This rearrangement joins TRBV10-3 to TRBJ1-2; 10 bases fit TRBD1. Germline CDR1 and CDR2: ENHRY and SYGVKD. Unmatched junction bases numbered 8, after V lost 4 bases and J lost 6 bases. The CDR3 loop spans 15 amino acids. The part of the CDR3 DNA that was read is TGTGCCATCAGTGGCTGGACAGGGGGGTTGAATGGC. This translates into CAISGWTGGLNG. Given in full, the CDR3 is CAISGWTGGLNGYTF.

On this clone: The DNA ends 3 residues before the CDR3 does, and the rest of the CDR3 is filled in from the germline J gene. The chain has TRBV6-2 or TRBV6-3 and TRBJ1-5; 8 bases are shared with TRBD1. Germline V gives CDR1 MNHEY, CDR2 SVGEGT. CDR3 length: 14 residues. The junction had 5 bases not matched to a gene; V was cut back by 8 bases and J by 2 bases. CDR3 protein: CASVNRGGNQPQHF. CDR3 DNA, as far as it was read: TGTGCCAGCGTGAACAGGGGGGGCAATCAGCCC.

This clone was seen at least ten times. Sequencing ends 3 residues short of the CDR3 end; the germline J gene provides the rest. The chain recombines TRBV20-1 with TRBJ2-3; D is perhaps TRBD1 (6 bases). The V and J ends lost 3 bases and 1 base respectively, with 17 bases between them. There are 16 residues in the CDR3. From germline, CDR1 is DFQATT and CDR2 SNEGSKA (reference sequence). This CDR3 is CSASSTGWTGTDTQYF. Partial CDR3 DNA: TGCAGTGCTAGTTCAACCGGGTGGACAGGCACAGATACG.

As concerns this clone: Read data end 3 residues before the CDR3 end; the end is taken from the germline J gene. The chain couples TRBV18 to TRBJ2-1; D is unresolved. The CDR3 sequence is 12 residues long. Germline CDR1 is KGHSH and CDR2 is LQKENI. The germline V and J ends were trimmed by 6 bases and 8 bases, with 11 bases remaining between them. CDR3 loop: CASSSFGYEQFF. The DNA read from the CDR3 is TGTGCCAGCTCGTCGTTCGGGTATGAG.

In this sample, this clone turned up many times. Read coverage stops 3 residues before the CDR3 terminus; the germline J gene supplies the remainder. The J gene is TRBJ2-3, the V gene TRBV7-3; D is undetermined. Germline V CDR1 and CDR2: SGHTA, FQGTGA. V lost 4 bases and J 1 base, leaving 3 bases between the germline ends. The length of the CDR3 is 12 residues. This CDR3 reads CASSSGTDTQYF. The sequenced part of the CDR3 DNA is TGTGCCAGCAGCTCGGGCACAGATACG.

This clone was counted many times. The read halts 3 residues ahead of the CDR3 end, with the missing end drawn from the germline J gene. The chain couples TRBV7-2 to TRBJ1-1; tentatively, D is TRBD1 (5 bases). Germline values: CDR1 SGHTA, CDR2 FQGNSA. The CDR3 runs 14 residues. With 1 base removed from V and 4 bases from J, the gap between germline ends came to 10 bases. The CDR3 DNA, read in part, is TGTGCCAGCAGCTTAGGAGGGGTATCCACTGAA. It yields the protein CASSLGGVSTE. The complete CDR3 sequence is CASSLGGVSTEAFF.

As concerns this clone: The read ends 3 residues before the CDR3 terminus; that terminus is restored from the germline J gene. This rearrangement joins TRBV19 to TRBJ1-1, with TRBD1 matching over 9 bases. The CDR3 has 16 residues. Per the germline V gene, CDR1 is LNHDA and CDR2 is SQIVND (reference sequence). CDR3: CASSIRRTGVGGRAFF. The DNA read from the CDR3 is TGTGCCAGTAGTATTCGAAGGACAGGGGTAGGTGGTCGA.

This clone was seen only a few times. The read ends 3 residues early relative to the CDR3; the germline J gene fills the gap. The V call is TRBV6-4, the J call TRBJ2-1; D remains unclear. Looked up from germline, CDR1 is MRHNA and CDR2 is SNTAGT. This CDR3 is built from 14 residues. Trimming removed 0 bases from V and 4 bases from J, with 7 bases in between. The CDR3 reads CASSDSSDYNEQFF. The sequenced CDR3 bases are TGTGCCAGCAGTGACTCGTCAGATTACAATGAG.

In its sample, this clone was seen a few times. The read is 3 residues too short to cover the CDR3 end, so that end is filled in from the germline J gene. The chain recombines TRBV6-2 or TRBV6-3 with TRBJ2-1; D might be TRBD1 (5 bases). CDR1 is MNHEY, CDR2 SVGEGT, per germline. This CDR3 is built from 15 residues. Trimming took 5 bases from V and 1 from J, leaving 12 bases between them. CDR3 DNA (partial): TGTGCCAGCAGTCCTCGGACATATTCCTACAATGAG. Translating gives CASSPRTYSYNE. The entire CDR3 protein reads CASSPRTYSYNEQFF.

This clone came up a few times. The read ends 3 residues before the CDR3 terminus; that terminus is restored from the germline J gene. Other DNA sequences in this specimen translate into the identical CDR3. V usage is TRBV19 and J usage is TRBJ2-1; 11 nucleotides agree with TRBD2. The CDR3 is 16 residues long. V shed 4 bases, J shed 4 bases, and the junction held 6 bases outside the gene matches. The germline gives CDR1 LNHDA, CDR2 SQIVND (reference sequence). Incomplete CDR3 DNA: TGTGCCAGTAGTAGGCTAGCGGGGGGTCGGTACAATGAG. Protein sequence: CASSRLAGGRYNE. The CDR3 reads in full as CASSRLAGGRYNEQFF.

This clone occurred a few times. The chain's CDR3 is CASSRDIGNTIYF. The covered CDR3 bases are TGTGCCAGCAGCAGGGACATCGGAAACACC. The chain carries TRBV7-2 and TRBJ1-3; tentatively, D is TRBD1 (6 bases). The observed sequence ends 3 residues before the CDR3 terminus, with the missing tail filled in from the germline J gene. Trimming took off 5 bases at V and 4 bases at J, with 9 bases between the two ends. The CDR3 spans 13 residues. The germline CDR1 and CDR2 sequences are SGHTA and FQGNSA.

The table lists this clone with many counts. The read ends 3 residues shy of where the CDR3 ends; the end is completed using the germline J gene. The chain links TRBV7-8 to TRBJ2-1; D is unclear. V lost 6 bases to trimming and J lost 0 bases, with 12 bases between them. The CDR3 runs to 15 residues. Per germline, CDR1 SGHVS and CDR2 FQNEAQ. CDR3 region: CASRLQMSSYNEQFF. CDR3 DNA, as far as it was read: TGTGCCAGCAGGTTACAGATGAGCTCCTACAATGAG. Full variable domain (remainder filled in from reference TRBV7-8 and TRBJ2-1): GAGVSQSPRYKVAKRGQDVALRCDPISGHVSLFWYQQALGQGPEFLTYFQNEAQLDKSGLPSDRFFAERPEGSVSTLKIQRTQQEDSAVYLCASRLQMSSYNEQFFGPGTRLTVL.

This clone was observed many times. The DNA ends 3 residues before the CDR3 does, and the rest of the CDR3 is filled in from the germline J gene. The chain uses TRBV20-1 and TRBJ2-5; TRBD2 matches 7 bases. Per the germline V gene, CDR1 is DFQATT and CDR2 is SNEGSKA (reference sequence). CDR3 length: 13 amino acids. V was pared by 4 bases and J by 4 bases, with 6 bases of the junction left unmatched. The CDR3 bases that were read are TGCAGTGCTACTGGACTAGTCAGAGAGACC. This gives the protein CSATGLVRET. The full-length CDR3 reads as CSATGLVRETQYF.

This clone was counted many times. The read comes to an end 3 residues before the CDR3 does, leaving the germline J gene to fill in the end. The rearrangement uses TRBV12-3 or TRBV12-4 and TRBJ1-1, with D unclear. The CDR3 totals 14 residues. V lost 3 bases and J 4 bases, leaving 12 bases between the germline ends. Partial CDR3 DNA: TGTGCCAGCAGTTTGATGGGCTTTAGCACTGAA. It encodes CASSLMGFSTE. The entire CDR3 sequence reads CASSLMGFSTEAFF.

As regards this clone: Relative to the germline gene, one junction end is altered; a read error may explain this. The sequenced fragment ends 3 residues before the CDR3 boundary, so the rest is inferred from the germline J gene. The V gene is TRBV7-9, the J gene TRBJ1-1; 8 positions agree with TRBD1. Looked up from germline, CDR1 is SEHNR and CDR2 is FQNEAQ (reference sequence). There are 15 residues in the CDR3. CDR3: CASSLGTGFNSEAFF. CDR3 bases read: TGTGCCAGCAGCTTAGGGACAGGGTTCAACAGTGAA.

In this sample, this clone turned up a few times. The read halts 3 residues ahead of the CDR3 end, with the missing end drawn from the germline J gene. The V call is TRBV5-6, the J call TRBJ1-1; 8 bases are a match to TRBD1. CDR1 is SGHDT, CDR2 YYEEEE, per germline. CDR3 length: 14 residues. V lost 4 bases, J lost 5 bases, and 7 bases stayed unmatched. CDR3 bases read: TGTGCCAGCAGCCTTGCCAGGGGGCCTACTGAA. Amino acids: CASSLARGPTE. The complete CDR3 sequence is CASSLARGPTEAFF.

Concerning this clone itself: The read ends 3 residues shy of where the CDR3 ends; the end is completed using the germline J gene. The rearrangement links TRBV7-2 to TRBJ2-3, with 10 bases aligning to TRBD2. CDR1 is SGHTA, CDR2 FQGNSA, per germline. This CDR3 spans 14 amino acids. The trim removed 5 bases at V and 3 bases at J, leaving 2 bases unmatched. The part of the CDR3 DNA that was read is TGTGCCAGCAGCATGGGACTAGCGACAGATACG. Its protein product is CASSMGLATDT. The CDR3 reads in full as CASSMGLATDTQYF. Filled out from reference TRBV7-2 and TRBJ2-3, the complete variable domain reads GAGVSQSPSNKVTEKGKDVELRCDPISGHTALYWYRQSLGQGLEFLIYFQGNSAPDKSGLPSDRFSAERTGGSVSTLTIQRTQQEDSAVYLCASSMGLATDTQYFGPGTRLTVL.

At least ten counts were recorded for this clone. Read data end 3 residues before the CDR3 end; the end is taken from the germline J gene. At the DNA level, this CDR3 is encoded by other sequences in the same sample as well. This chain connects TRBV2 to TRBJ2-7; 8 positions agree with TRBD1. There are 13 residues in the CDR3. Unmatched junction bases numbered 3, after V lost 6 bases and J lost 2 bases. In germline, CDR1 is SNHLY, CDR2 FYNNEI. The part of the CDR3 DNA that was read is TGTGCCAGCAGGCAGGGGGCTCCCTACGAG. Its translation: CASRQGAPYE. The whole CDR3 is CASRQGAPYEQYF.

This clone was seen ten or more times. CDR3 loop: CAITTGGGGTEAFF. Partial CDR3 DNA: TGTGCCATCACCACAGGGGGGGGTGGCACTGAA. The genes are TRBV10-3 and TRBJ1-1, with 8 nucleotides matching TRBD1. The read ends 3 residues shy of where the CDR3 ends; the end is completed using the germline J gene. The CDR3 contains 14 residues. After removal of 7 bases from V and 4 bases from J, the junction contained 8 bases not matched to a gene. Germline CDR1 ENHRY, CDR2 SYGVKD.

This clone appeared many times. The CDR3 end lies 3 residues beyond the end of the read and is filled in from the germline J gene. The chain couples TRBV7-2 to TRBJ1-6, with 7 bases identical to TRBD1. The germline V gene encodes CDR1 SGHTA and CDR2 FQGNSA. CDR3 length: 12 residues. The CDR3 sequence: CASSPGQTALHF. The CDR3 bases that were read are TGTGCCAGCAGTCCGGGACAGACGGCC.

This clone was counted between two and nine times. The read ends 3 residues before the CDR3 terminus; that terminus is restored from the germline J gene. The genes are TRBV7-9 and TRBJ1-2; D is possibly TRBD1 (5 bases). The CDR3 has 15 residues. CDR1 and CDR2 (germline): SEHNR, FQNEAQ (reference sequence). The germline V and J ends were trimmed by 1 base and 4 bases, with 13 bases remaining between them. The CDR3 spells CASSLGQGNFYGYTF. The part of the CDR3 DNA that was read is TGTGCCAGCAGCTTAGGGCAGGGTAATTTCTATGGC.

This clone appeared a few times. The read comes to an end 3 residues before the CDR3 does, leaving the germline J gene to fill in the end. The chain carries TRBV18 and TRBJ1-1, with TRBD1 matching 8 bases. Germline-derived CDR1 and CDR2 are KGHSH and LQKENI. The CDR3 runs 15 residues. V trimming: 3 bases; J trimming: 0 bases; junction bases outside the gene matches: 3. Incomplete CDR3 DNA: TGTGCCAGCTCACCTAAACAGGGGGTGAACACTGAA. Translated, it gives CASSPKQGVNTE. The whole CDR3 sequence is CASSPKQGVNTEAFF. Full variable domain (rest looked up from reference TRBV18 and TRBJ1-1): NAGVMQNPRHLVRRRGQEARLRCSPMKGHSHVYWYRQLPEEGLKFMVYLQKENIIDESGMPKERFSAEFPKEGPSILRIQQVVRGDSAAYFCASSPKQGVNTEAFFGQGTRLTVV.

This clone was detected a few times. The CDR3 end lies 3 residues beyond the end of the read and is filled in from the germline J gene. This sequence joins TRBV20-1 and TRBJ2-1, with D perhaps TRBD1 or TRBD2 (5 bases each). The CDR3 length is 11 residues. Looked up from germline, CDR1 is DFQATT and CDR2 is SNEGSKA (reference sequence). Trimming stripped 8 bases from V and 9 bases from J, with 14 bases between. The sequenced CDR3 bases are TGCAGTACTCCAGAGGGGCGTGAG. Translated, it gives CSTPEGRE. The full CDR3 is CSTPEGREQFF.